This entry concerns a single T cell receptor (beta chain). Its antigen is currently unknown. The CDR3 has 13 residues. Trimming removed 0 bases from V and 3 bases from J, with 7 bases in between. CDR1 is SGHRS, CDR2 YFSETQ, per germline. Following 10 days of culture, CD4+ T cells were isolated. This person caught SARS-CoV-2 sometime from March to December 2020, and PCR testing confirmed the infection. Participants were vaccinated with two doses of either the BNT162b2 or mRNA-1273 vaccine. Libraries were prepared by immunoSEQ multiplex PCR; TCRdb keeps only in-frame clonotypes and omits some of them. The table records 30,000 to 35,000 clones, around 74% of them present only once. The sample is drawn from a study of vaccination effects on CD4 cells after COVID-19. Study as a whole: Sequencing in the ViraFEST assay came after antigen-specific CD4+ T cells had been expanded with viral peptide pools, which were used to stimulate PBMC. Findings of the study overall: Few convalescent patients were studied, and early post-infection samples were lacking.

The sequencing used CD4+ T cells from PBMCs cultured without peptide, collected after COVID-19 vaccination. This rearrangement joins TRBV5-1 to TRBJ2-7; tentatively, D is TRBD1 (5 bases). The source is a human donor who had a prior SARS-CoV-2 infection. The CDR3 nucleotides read TGCGCCAGCAGCTTGGCTCAGGGCTACGAGCAGTACTTC. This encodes CASSLAQGYEQYF.